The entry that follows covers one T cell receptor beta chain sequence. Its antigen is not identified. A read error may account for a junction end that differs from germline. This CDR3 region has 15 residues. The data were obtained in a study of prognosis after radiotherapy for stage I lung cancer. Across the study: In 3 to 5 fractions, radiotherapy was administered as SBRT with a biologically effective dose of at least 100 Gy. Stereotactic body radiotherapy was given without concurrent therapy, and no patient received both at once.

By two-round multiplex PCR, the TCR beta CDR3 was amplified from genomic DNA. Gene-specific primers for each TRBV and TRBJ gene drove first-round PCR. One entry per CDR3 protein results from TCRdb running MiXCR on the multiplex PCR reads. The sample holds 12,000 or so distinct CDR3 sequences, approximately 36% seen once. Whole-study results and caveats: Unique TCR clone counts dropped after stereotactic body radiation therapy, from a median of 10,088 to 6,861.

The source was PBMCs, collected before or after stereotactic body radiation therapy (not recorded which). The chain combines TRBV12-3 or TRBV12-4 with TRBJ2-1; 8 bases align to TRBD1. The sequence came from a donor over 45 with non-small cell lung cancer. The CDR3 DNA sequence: TGTGCCAGCAGCGTCCCGCAGGGGGCACGCAATGAGCGGTTCTTC. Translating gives CASSVPQGARNERFF.